This paragraph covers one TCR beta chain sequence. This record comes from a study of CD8 T cells in Susac syndrome. With random hexamers, reverse transcription was performed on about 0.45 to 1 ug of RNA. An immunoSEQ multiplex PCR generated amplified TCR beta CDR3 products spanning 54 Vbeta and 13 Jbeta. TCRdb redid the calling of the immunoSEQ multiplex PCR reads with MiXCR, one entry per CDR3 protein. The sample gives 150,000 or so distinct CDR3 sequences, about 96% of which show up once; around 0.13% is in the top ten. CD8+ and CD4+ blood T cells underwent TCR beta sequencing. The germline V and J ends were trimmed by 3 bases and 10 bases, with 10 bases remaining between them. CDR3 size: 11 residues. Germline V gives CDR1 DFQATT, CDR2 SNEGSKA (reference sequence).

This receptor was identified in a human donor with Susac syndrome. Sequenced: CD4+ T cells from PBMCs. The V and J genes are TRBV20-1 and TRBJ2-1; D may correspond to TRBD1 or TRBD2 (5 bases each). The CDR3 region has the DNA TGCAGTGCTAGGGGCGAGGGGGAGCAGTTCTTC. It yields the protein CSARGEGEQFF.